Listed below are T cell receptor beta chains from one sample, sequenced in a study of blood T cell repertoires in COVID-19. Sequenced by immunoSEQ multiplex PCR; TCRdb stores in-frame clones only, minus some. The sample has about 270,000 clones, approximately 88% seen once. The sequencing sample was made of PBMCs or T cells enriched from blood (not recorded which). The receptors were sampled from a woman aged 40 to 50 with acute COVID-19. The CDR3 runs from the conserved cysteine through the conserved F or W. A D gene is named only where the DNA matches it firmly. Clone size appears in some rows only: once, few, many, or a class for an expanded clone.

>TRBV7-9|.|TRBJ2-3|.
TGTGCCGGGTCCGGGTACGCAGATACGCAGTATTTT
CAGSGYADTQYF
>TRBV27|.|TRBJ2-3|TRBD1
TGTGCCAGCAGTTCCAGACAGGGGGCGCATACGCAGTATTTT
CASSSRQGAHTQYF
>TRBV7-9|.|TRBJ2-1|.
TGTGCCAGCAGCTTAGTAGGCGGGACGGAGTTCTTC
CASSLVGGTEFF
>TRBV7-8|.|TRBJ1-5|.
TGTGCCAGCAGCCCCCGGACAGAATATCAGCCCCAGCATTTT
CASSPRTEYQPQHF
>TRBV19|.|TRBJ1-1|.
TGTGCCAGTAGCCATGGGCCGGGATGGAACACTGAAGCTTTCTTT
CASSHGPGWNTEAFF
>TRBV6-5|.|TRBJ1-1|.
TGTGCCAGCAGTTACTCGCTGGGAGGGGAGAACACTGAAGCTTTCTTT
CASSYSLGGENTEAFF
>TRBV3-1/TRBV3-2|.|TRBJ2-7|.
TGTGCCAGCAGCCAAGACTCCAGCGGAGACTACGAGCAGTACTTC
CASSQDSSGDYEQYF
>TRBV18|once|TRBJ1-2|.
TGTGCCAGCTCACCTACAGAGACCAACTATGGCTACACCTTC
CASSPTETNYGYTF
>TRBV4-1|.|TRBJ1-1|.
TGCGCCAGCAGCCAAGATCTGGCGGTTATGAACACTGAAGCTTTCTTT
CASSQDLAVMNTEAFF
>TRBV19|.|TRBJ1-2|TRBD1
TGTGCCAGTAGCGACAGGGCCCCAGGCTACACCTTC
CASSDRAPGYTF
>TRBV28|once|TRBJ2-1|.
TGTGCCAGCACCCGCGGGTCCAGCTCCTACAATGAGCAGTTCTTC
CASTRGSSSYNEQFF
>TRBV24-1|.|TRBJ1-4|.
TGTGCCACCAGTGATGCGCGATCGGGGGAAGGAAAACTGTTTTTT
CATSDARSGEGKLFF
>TRBV11-3|.|TRBJ2-3|.
TGTGCCAGCAGCCACAACCGACGGCAGAGAGGAGGAGATACGCAGTATTTT
CASSHNRRQRGGDTQYF
>TRBV6-5|.|TRBJ1-3|TRBD1
TGTGCCAGCATGGGACAGAACTCTGGAAACACCATATATTTT
CASMGQNSGNTIYF
>TRBV6-5|.|TRBJ1-2|TRBD1
TGTGCCCCCACAGAGGGGGCGTGGGGCTACACCTTC
CAPTEGAWGYTF
>TRBV27|.|TRBJ1-5|.
TGTGCCAGCAGTTTTGAAAGCAGGGGTAATCAGCCCCAGCATTTT
CASSFESRGNQPQHF
>TRBV27|few|TRBJ1-6|TRBD1
TGTGCCAGCAGTTCCCCCGTCGACAGGGGCGGGGGTAATTCACCCCTCCACTTT
CASSSPVDRGGGNSPLHF
>TRBV2|.|TRBJ2-2|.
TGTGCCAGCATCCTGGGGGGGCAGAACACCGGGGAGCTGTTTTTT
CASILGGQNTGELFF
>TRBV4-1|.|TRBJ2-5|.
TGCGCCAGCAGCCAAGATAACGGTGAGACCCAGTACTTC
CASSQDNGETQYF
>TRBV5-6|.|TRBJ2-2|TRBD2
TGTGCCAGCAGCTTGGAACTAGCGTCGAACACCGGGGAGCTGTTTTTT
CASSLELASNTGELFF
>TRBV4-1|few|TRBJ1-2|.
TGCGCCAGCAGCCAAGAATTAAGGCAGGGGAATGGCTACACCTTC
CASSQELRQGNGYTF
>TRBV20-1|.|TRBJ1-2|.
TGCAGTGCTAGTCAACTACAGGGCGTCGATGGCTACACCTTC
CSASQLQGVDGYTF
>TRBV10-3|.|TRBJ2-3|TRBD2
TGTGCCATCAGTCTACGGACTAGCGGGAGGGAGAGCACAGATACGCAGTATTTT
CAISLRTSGRESTDTQYF
>TRBV7-2|.|TRBJ1-2|.
TGTGCCAGCAGCGAAGGAGGGTACAGCTATGGCTACACCTTC
CASSEGGYSYGYTF
>TRBV27|.|TRBJ2-1|TRBD2
TGTGCCAGCAGTTTAAGACTAGCGGGAGCCGCTGAGCAGTTCTTC
CASSLRLAGAAEQFF
>TRBV7-9|.|TRBJ1-1|.
TGTGCCAGCAGCGCGGGGTCGTGGGGGAACACTGAAGCTTTCTTT
CASSAGSWGNTEAFF
>TRBV19|once|TRBJ1-2|.
TGTGCCAGTAGTTTCACAGATGGGGGCTACACCTTC
CASSFTDGGYTF
>TRBV28|.|TRBJ1-2|TRBD1
TGTGCCAGCAGCCTGACAGGGTCCCGGGGCTACACCTTC
CASSLTGSRGYTF
>TRBV12-3/TRBV12-4|.|TRBJ1-5|.
TGTGCCAGCCGATTGGGGGGGGGTCAGCCCCAGCATTTT
CASRLGGGQPQHF
>TRBV7-2|.|TRBJ1-5|.
TGTGCCAGCAGCTTAGCGCCGGGTTTCCATCAGCCCCAGCATTTT
CASSLAPGFHQPQHF
>TRBV7-9|.|TRBJ1-5|TRBD1
TGTGCCAGCAGCTTAGCGCTGACAGGGACGGAGCCCCAGCATTTT
CASSLALTGTEPQHF
>TRBV30|.|TRBJ1-4|.
TGTGCCTGGAGTAAAGGGGCGGATGAAAAACTGTTTTTT
CAWSKGADEKLFF
>TRBV27|many|TRBJ2-7|.
TGTGCCAGCAGTTTCAATTACGAGCAGTACTTC
CASSFNYEQYF
>TRBV7-9|few|TRBJ1-1|TRBD1
TGTGCCAGCAGCCCCGGGACAGGGAGTGAGCGGACTGAAGCTTTCTTT
CASSPGTGSERTEAFF
>TRBV24-1|.|TRBJ2-6|TRBD1
TGTGCCACCAGTGATTTGGACCGGGACAGCTCTGGGGCCAACGTCCTGACTTTC
CATSDLDRDSSGANVLTF
>TRBV11-2|.|TRBJ2-5|.
TGTGCCAGCAGCTTCGGTAACCAAGAGACCCAGTACTTC
CASSFGNQETQYF
>TRBV28|.|TRBJ1-4|.
TGTGCCAGCAGTTCATCGGGGAATTTTAATGAAAAACTGTTTTTT
CASSSSGNFNEKLFF
>TRBV7-2|.|TRBJ1-6|TRBD1
TGTGCCAGCAGCGCAAGAAGGACAGGGGGAAATTCACCCCTCCACTTT
CASSARRTGGNSPLHF
>TRBV4-1|.|TRBJ1-2|TRBD1
TGCGCCAGCTCGGGACAGCCGGTTAACTATGGCTACACCTTC
CASSGQPVNYGYTF
>TRBV4-1|.|TRBJ1-2|.
TGCGCCAGCAGCCCAGGGGAGGGGACTCTCTATGGCTACACCTTC
CASSPGEGTLYGYTF
>TRBV18|.|TRBJ2-6|TRBD1
TGTGCCAGCGGACAGGGGATGGTCTCTGGGGCCAACGTCCTGACTTTC
CASGQGMVSGANVLTF
>TRBV3-1/TRBV3-2|.|TRBJ1-6|TRBD1
TGTGCCAGCAGCCTCCGGACAGGGGGTAATTCACCCCTCCACTTT
CASSLRTGGNSPLHF
>TRBV19|.|TRBJ1-1|.
TGTGCCAGTAGGACCCGGGACAAGAACACTGAAGCTTTCTTT
CASRTRDKNTEAFF
>TRBV6-5|.|TRBJ2-1|.
TGTGCCAGCAGTTACGACGATATCGGGAAGCAGTTCTTC
CASSYDDIGKQFF
>TRBV24-1|.|TRBJ1-1|.
TGTGCCACCAGTGCCTCGGGAGTATTCCACACTGAAGCTTTCTTT
CATSASGVFHTEAFF
>TRBV5-6|.|TRBJ2-1|.
TGTGCCAGCAGCTTGGAGCAGGGCACCGTGTCCTACAATGAGCAGTTCTTC
CASSLEQGTVSYNEQFF
>TRBV19|.|TRBJ2-6|.
TGTGCCAGTAGTATGGATCGGAGCTCTGGGGCCAACGTCCTGACTTTC
CASSMDRSSGANVLTF